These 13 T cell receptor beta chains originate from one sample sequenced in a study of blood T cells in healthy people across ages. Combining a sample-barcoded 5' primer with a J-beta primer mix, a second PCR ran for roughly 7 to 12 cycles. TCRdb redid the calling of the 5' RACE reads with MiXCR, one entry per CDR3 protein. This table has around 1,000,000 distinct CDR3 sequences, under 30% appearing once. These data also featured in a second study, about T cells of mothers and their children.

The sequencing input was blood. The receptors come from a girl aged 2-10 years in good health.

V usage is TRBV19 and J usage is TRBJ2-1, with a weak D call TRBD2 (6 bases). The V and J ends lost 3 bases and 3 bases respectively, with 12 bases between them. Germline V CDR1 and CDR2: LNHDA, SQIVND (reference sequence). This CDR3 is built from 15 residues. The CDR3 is CASSISSEDYNEQFF. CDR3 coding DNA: TGTGCCAGTAGTATTTCTAGCGAGGACTACAATGAGCAGTTCTTC. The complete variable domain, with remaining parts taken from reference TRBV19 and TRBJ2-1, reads DGGITQSPKYLFRKEGQNVTLSCEQNLNHDAMYWYRQDPGQGLRLIYYSQIVNDFQKGDIAEGYSVSREKKESFPLTVTSAQKNPTAFYLCASSISSEDYNEQFFGPGTRLTVL.

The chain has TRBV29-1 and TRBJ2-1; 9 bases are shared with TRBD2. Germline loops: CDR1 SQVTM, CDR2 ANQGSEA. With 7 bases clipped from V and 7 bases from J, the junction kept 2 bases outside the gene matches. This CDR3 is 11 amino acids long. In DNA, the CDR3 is TGCAGCGGCGGGGGGGGGAATGAGCAGTTCTTC. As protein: CSGGGGNEQFF.

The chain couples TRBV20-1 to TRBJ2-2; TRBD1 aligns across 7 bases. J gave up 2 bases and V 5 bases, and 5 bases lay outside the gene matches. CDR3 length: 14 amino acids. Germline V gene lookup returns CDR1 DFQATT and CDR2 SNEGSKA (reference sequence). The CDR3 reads CSAGRDRNTGELFF. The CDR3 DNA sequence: TGCAGTGCTGGCCGGGACAGAAACACCGGGGAGCTGTTTTTT.

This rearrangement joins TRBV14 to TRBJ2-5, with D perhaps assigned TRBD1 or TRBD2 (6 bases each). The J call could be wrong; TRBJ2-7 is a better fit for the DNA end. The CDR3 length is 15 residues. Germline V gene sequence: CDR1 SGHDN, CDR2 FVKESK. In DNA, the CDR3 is TGTGCCAGCAGCCGGTGGAGGGGGACTTTCTACGAGCAGTACTTC. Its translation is CASSRWRGTFYEQYF.

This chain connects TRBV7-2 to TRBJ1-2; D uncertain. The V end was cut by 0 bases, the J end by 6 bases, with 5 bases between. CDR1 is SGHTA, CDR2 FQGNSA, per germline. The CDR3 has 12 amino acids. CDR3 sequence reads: CASSLAVNGYTF. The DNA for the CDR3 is TGTGCCAGCAGCTTAGCGGTAAATGGCTACACCTTC.

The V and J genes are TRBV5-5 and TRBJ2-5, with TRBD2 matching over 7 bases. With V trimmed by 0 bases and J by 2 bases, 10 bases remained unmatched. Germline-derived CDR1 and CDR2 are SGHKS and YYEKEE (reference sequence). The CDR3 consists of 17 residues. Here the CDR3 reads CASSLVGVPGGQETQYF. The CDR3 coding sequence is TGTGCCAGCAGCTTGGTAGGCGTCCCGGGGGGACAAGAGACCCAGTACTTC.

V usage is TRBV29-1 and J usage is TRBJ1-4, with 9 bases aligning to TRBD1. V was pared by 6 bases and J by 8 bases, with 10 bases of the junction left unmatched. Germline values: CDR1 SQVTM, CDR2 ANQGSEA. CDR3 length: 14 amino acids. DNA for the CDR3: TGCAGCGTCACCCGGGACAGGGATGTAGAAAAACTGTTTTTT. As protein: CSVTRDRDVEKLFF. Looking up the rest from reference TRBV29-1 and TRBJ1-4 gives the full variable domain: SAVISQKPSRDICQRGTSLTIQCQVDSQVTMMFWYRQQPGQSLTLIATANQGSEATYESGFVIDKFPISRPNLTFSTLTVSNMSPEDSSIYLCSVTRDRDVEKLFFGSGTQLSVL.

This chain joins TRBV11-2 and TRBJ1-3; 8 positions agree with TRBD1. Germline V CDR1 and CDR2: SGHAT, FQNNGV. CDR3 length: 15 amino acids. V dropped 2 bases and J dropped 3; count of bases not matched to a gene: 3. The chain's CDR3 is CASSLQGAHGNTIYF. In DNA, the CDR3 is TGTGCCAGCAGCTTACAGGGGGCGCATGGAAACACCATATATTTT.

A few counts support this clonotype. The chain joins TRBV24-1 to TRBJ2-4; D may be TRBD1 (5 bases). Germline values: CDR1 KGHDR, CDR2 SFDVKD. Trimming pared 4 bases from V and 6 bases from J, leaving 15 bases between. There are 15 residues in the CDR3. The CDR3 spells CATSDERADRNIQYF. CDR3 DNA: TGTGCCACCAGTGACGAAAGAGCCGACAGAAACATTCAGTACTTC.

The chain's CDR3 is CASSTGQHYEQYF. The CDR3 region has the DNA TGTGCCAGTAGTACGGGACAGCACTACGAGCAGTACTTC. The chain uses TRBV19 and TRBJ2-5, with TRBD1 matching 7 bases. The J call is in doubt because the DNA end fits TRBJ2-7 better. The length of the CDR3 is 13 residues. Germline V CDR1 and CDR2: LNHDA, SQIVND (reference sequence).

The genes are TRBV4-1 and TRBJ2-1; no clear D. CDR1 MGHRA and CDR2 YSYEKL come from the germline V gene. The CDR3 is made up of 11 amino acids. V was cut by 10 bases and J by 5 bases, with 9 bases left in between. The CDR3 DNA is TGCGCCATTGGCGAGGACAATGAGCAGTTCTTC. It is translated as CAIGEDNEQFF.

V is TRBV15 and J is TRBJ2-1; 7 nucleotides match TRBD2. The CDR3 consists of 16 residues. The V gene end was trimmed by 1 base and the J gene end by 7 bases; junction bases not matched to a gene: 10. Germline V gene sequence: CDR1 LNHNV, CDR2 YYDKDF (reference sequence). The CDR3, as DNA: TGTGCCACCAGCAGAGGGACCGGACTAGTCTCAAATGAGCAGTTCTTC. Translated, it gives CATSRGTGLVSNEQFF. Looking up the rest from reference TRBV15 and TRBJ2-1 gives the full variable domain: DAMVIQNPRYQVTQFGKPVTLSCSQTLNHNVMYWYQQKSSQAPKLLFHYYDKDFNNEADTPDNFQSRRPNTSFCFLDIRSPGLGDTAMYLCATSRGTGLVSNEQFFGPGTRLTVL.

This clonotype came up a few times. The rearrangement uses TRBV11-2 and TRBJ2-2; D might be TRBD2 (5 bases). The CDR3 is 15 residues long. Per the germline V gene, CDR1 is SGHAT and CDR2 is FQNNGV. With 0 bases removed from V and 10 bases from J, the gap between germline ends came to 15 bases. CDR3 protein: CASSLDGLTQEELFF. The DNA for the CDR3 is TGTGCCAGCAGCTTAGACGGACTCACCCAGGAGGAGCTGTTTTTT. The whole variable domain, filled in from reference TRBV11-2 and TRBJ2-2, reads EAGVAQSPRYKIIEKRQSVAFWCNPISGHATLYWYQQILGQGPKLLIQFQNNGVVDDSQLPKDRFSAERLKGVDSTLKIQPAKLEDSAVYLCASSLDGLTQEELFFGEGSRLTVL.